A single sample gave rise to the 27 T cell receptor beta chains below, sequenced in a study of cytomegalovirus exposure and HLA in healthy donors. PCR amplification relied on 60 Vbeta primers (plus 13 Jbeta primers). The data were produced by immunoSEQ multiplex PCR, yet TCRdb's version contains in-frame clones alone and is incomplete. The sample data list about 70,000 clones. Input material: PBMCs. The receptors here all came from a female donor in good health and CMV-seropositive.

The chain combines TRBV5-4 with TRBJ2-7, with 12 bases lining up with TRBD2. CDR3 length: 15 residues. Looked up from germline, CDR1 is SGHNT and CDR2 is YYREEE (reference sequence). V lost 3 bases to trimming and J lost 3 bases; unmatched junction nucleotides: 4. CDR3 DNA sequence: TGTGCCAGCAGCTCCGGGACTAGCGGGCGCTACGAGCAGTACTTC. Protein: CASSSGTSGRYEQYF.

The chain uses TRBV5-5 and TRBJ2-7; the D gene is possibly TRBD2 (5 bases). This CDR3 spans 16 amino acids. The germline CDR1 and CDR2 sequences are SGHKS and YYEKEE (reference sequence). The V and J ends lost 2 bases and 0 bases respectively, with 15 bases between them. Written as DNA, the CDR3 is TGTGCCAGCAGCTTAGAGGAGCGGCGGTCCTCCTACGAGCAGTACTTC. Residues: CASSLEERRSSYEQYF.

The chain's CDR3 is CASPSLAGSSPEEQFF. CDR3 DNA: TGTGCCAGCCCAAGCTTGGCGGGTTCTTCCCCTGAGGAGCAGTTCTTC. The J gene is TRBJ2-1, the V gene TRBV5-4; TRBD2 is a possible D gene (5 bases). CDR3 size: 16 residues. V lost 7 bases, J lost 10 bases, and 27 bases lay in between. Germline lookup yields CDR1 SGHNT and CDR2 YYREEE (reference sequence).

The rearrangement links TRBV28 to TRBJ2-6; 7 bases align to TRBD1. Germline CDR1 MDHEN, CDR2 SYDVKM. With 5 bases clipped from V and 1 base from J, the junction kept 2 bases outside the gene matches. The CDR3 covers 15 residues. The chain's CDR3 is CASSRTGSGANVLTF. The CDR3 coding sequence is TGTGCCAGCAGTCGGACAGGTTCTGGGGCCAACGTCCTGACTTTC.

This sequence joins TRBV6-6 and TRBJ1-2; tentative D call: TRBD1 (6 bases). Germline CDR1 and CDR2: MNHNY and SVGAGI (reference sequence). V lost 9 bases and J 5 bases, leaving 13 bases between the germline ends. The CDR3 has 12 residues. The CDR3 protein is CASYGTSYGYTF. CDR3 nucleotide sequence: TGTGCCAGTTATGGGACAAGTTATGGCTACACCTTC.

The chain has TRBV5-6 and TRBJ1-5; the match to TRBD1 covers 8 bases. CDR3 length equals 16 residues. CDR1 and CDR2 (germline): SGHDT, YYEEEE. V shed 3 bases, J shed 0 bases, and the junction held 5 bases outside the gene matches. CDR3 DNA sequence: TGTGCCAGCAGCTACAGGACAGGGATTAGCAATCAGCCCCAGCATTTT. This sequence encodes CASSYRTGISNQPQHF.

This chain links TRBV18 with TRBJ1-5; D call uncertain. Germline V CDR1 and CDR2: KGHSH, LQKENI. This CDR3 has 13 amino acids. Trimming pared 4 bases from V and 7 bases from J, leaving 11 bases between. The CDR3 here is CASSLTEKQPQHF. The CDR3 region has the DNA TGTGCCAGCTCACTAACAGAAAAGCAGCCCCAGCATTTT. The full variable domain, completed using reference TRBV18 and TRBJ1-5, is NAGVMQNPRHLVRRRGQEARLRCSPMKGHSHVYWYRQLPEEGLKFMVYLQKENIIDESGMPKERFSAEFPKEGPSILRIQQVVRGDSAAYFCASSLTEKQPQHFGDGTRLSIL.

V is TRBV28 and J is TRBJ1-6; perhaps TRBD1 as D (5 bases). Germline V CDR1 and CDR2: MDHEN, SYDVKM. V lost 5 bases to trimming and J lost 9 bases, with 11 bases between them. This CDR3 spans 13 amino acids. CDR3 in DNA: TGTGCCAGCAGTATAGGGGCAGGTTCACCCCTCCACTTT. It yields the protein CASSIGAGSPLHF.

This chain connects TRBV5-1 to TRBJ2-3, with 7 bases matching TRBD1. Trimming at V came to 4 bases and at J to 2 bases, leaving 1 base not matched to a gene. The germline V gene has CDR1 SGHRS and CDR2 YFSETQ. The CDR3 has 13 residues. CDR3 residues: CASSGTATDTQYF. The DNA of the CDR3 is TGCGCCAGCAGCGGGACAGCCACAGATACGCAGTATTTT.

V is TRBV7-9 and J is TRBJ2-3, with 7 bases matching TRBD2. Losses at the gene ends were 8 bases for V and 4 bases for J; bases not matched to a gene: 0. The CDR3 is made up of 11 amino acids. Germline-derived CDR1 and CDR2 are SEHNR and FQNEAQ (reference sequence). CDR3: CASGRADTQYF. DNA of the CDR3: TGTGCCAGCGGGAGGGCAGATACGCAGTATTTT.

The rearrangement links TRBV7-9 to TRBJ2-7; D possibly corresponds to TRBD1 (5 bases). The CDR3 runs to 14 residues. Deletions cut 4 bases from V and 3 bases from J, with 13 bases between. Looked up from germline, CDR1 is SEHNR and CDR2 is FQNEAQ (reference sequence). CDR3 DNA sequence: TGTGCCAGCAGCTCTTTTTCTGACAGCTACGAGCAGTACTTC. This sequence encodes CASSSFSDSYEQYF.

The chain's CDR3 is CSAEDWGNTEAFF. The CDR3 DNA sequence: TGCAGCGCAGAGGACTGGGGGAACACTGAAGCTTTCTTT. This sequence joins TRBV29-1 and TRBJ1-1; D remains unclear. V was clipped by 7 bases and J by 1 base, with 13 bases between them. The germline CDR1 and CDR2 sequences are SQVTM and ANQGSEA. The CDR3 is made up of 13 amino acids.

V usage is TRBV28 and J usage is TRBJ1-2; D is possibly TRBD1 (5 bases). Trimming left V 7 bases short and J 11 bases short, with 14 bases between. This CDR3 comprises 11 residues. CDR1 MDHEN and CDR2 SYDVKM come from the germline V gene. The CDR3 DNA is TGTGCCAGCATTCAAGGGGAGGGGTACACCTTC. It translates to CASIQGEGYTF.

This chain's CDR3 is CASNGREGTYEQYF. In DNA, the CDR3 is TGTGCCAGCAATGGTCGGGAAGGGACCTACGAGCAGTACTTC. V gene TRBV28 combines with J gene TRBJ2-7, with D perhaps TRBD2 (5 bases). Trimming removed 7 bases from V and 2 bases from J, with 15 bases in between. Germline CDR1 MDHEN, CDR2 SYDVKM. This CDR3 is built from 14 residues.

The rearrangement joins TRBV30 to TRBJ1-4; the D gene is possibly TRBD1 (5 bases). The CDR3 is made up of 15 amino acids. CDR1 is GTSNPN and CDR2 is SVGIG in the germline V gene (reference sequence). The V gene lost 4 bases and the J gene lost 3 bases, with 15 bases spanning the gap. The CDR3 DNA reads TGTGCCTGGACTGACCTGGGGGGATCTAATGAAAAACTGTTTTTT. Protein: CAWTDLGGSNEKLFF.

The CDR3 spells CASKGHDTDTQYF. The CDR3, as DNA: TGCGCCAGCAAGGGACACGACACAGATACGCAGTATTTT. V usage is TRBV10-1 and J usage is TRBJ2-3, with a tentative D call TRBD1 (6 bases). V was clipped by 7 bases and J by 2 bases, with 10 bases between them. The length of the CDR3 is 13 residues. Germline V gene sequence: CDR1 WNHNN, CDR2 SYGVQD (reference sequence).

The J gene is TRBJ2-3, the V gene TRBV18; D remains unclear. Trimming took off 2 bases at V and 2 bases at J, with 14 bases between the two ends. The germline gives CDR1 KGHSH, CDR2 LQKENI. CDR3 length: 16 amino acids. The CDR3 protein is CASSPSGLLITDTQYF. CDR3 bases: TGTGCCAGCTCACCATCAGGCCTCCTAATCACAGATACGCAGTATTTT.

This chain uses TRBV18 with TRBJ1-5; 7 positions match TRBD1. This CDR3 has 15 residues. Looked up from germline, CDR1 is KGHSH and CDR2 is LQKENI. Trimming at V came to 4 bases and at J to 0 bases, leaving 3 bases not matched to a gene. This CDR3 is CASSRDRNSNQPQHF. The DNA for the CDR3 is TGTGCCAGCTCACGGGACAGAAATAGCAATCAGCCCCAGCATTTT.

This rearrangement joins TRBV19 to TRBJ2-7, with D possibly TRBD2 on 7 matching bases. The germline gives CDR1 LNHDA, CDR2 SQIVND (reference sequence). The CDR3 consists of 14 residues. V dropped 7 bases and J dropped 0 bases, with 13 bases sitting between them. For the CDR3, the DNA is TGTGCCAGTACCGGGGGGCCAAGCTCCTACGAGCAGTACTTC. Encoded protein: CASTGGPSSYEQYF.

This sequence joins TRBV5-4 and TRBJ2-1; 8 bases agree with TRBD2. V shed 5 bases, J shed 5 bases, and the junction held 15 bases outside the gene matches. Germline CDR1 reads SGHNT; CDR2 reads YYREEE (reference sequence). CDR3 length: 17 amino acids. CDR3 DNA sequence: TGTGCCAGCAGGTCGGGGGGCGGGAGGTCACAGGACAATGAGCAGTTCTTC. It is translated as CASRSGGGRSQDNEQFF.

V gene TRBV5-6 combines with J gene TRBJ1-5; D is possibly TRBD1 (6 bases). The CDR3 has 15 residues. Germline V gene data show CDR1 as SGHDT and CDR2 as YYEEEE. Trimming cost V 4 bases and J 7 bases, with 18 bases left between them. CDR3 DNA: TGTGCCAGCAGCAACGGCATGGGGGCAGGGCAGCCCCAGCATTTT. Translated: CASSNGMGAGQPQHF.

The chain joins TRBV30 to TRBJ1-1; D uncertain. The V gene lost 5 bases and the J gene lost 5 bases, with 24 bases spanning the gap. The CDR3 runs 16 residues. Germline V gene sequence: CDR1 GTSNPN, CDR2 SVGIG (reference sequence). The CDR3 DNA reads as TGTGCCTGGGGGAGTCCGTTTGGCCCAGTGAGGACTGAAGCTTTCTTT. Its protein is CAWGSPFGPVRTEAFF.

This rearrangement joins TRBV4-3 to TRBJ2-3; 13 bases map to TRBD2. The CDR3 consists of 15 residues. Germline loops: CDR1 LGHNA, CDR2 YSLEER. With 0 bases clipped from V and 6 bases from J, the junction kept 0 bases outside the gene matches. The CDR3 here is CASSQELAGGDTQYF. The DNA of the CDR3 is TGCGCCAGCAGCCAAGAACTAGCGGGAGGGGATACGCAGTATTTT.

The rearrangement joins TRBV4-1 to TRBJ2-1, with 7 bases fitting TRBD2. Unmatched junction bases numbered 13, after V lost 5 bases and J lost 6 bases. CDR1 and CDR2 from the germline V gene are MGHRA and YSYEKL. The CDR3 runs to 16 residues. The CDR3 DNA is TGCGCCAGCAGCGGGCGTGACGGGAGGACGGTCAATGAGCAGTTCTTC. Its translation: CASSGRDGRTVNEQFF.

The V gene is TRBV7-2, the J gene TRBJ1-4, with 7 bases identical to TRBD1. This CDR3 has 15 residues. Trimming removed 5 bases from V and 8 bases from J; junction bases left unmatched: 11. Germline V gives CDR1 SGHTA, CDR2 FQGNSA. The CDR3 nucleotides are TGTGCCAGCAGCCCTTCAGGGACAGCCTTCGAAAAACTGTTTTTT. Protein: CASSPSGTAFEKLFF.

V gene TRBV5-1 combines with J gene TRBJ2-6; TRBD1 matches 10 bases. V lost 0 bases and J lost 3; bases outside the gene matches: 3. Germline V lookup: CDR1 SGHRS, CDR2 YFSETQ. The CDR3 loop spans 17 amino acids. This CDR3 is CASSLVGQGDGANVLTF. The CDR3, as DNA: TGCGCCAGCAGCTTGGTAGGACAGGGGGATGGGGCCAACGTCCTGACTTTC. The variable domain in full, completed from reference TRBV5-1 and TRBJ2-6, reads KAGVTQTPRYLIKTRGQQVTLSCSPISGHRSVSWYQQTPGQGLQFLFEYFSETQRNKGNFPGRFSGRQFSNSRSEMNVSTLELGDSALYLCASSLVGQGDGANVLTFGAGSRLTVL.

The gene calls are TRBV10-3 and TRBJ1-5; 8 bases match TRBD1. Germline lookup yields CDR1 ENHRY and CDR2 SYGVKD. The V segment lost 0 bases and the J segment 7 bases; nucleotides outside the gene matches: 2. The CDR3 loop spans 14 amino acids. The CDR3 is CAISESDRGQPQHF. The CDR3 nucleotides are TGTGCCATCAGTGAGTCTGACAGGGGACAGCCCCAGCATTTT.